This T cell receptor (beta chain) was profiled in a study of blood T cell repertoires in COVID-19. Original data processing: Estimation of nucleated cell counts relied on the amplification of reference gene primers. This table comes from immunoSEQ multiplex PCR, and its TCRdb copy is limited to in-frame clones, with some not included. That table is the source of V, J and clone size, and D and trimming were worked out from the DNA. Altogether fewer than 500,000 clones are present, roughly 87% being singletons, with the ten largest covering about 0.75%. Recruits, aged roughly 18 to 95 years, lived in about two dozen US areas. Symptom resolution, clearance, or two negative PCRs marked donors in Cohort 3 as recovered. In its sample, this clone was seen a few times. The CDR3 runs 13 residues. The V gene's germline CDR1 is GTSNPN and CDR2 SVGIG (reference sequence). V was pared by 0 bases and J by 2 bases, with 8 bases between.

Sequenced material: PBMCs or T cells enriched from blood (not recorded which). This TCR was recovered from a woman between 18 and 29 years old who had recovered from COVID-19. This chain uses TRBV30 with TRBJ2-7; no clear D. The CDR3 loop is CAWSVTATYEQYF. The CDR3 DNA is TGTGCCTGGAGTGTCACAGCAACCTACGAGCAGTACTTC.